These T cell receptor beta chains were read from a single sample in a study of post-analysis software for immune sequencing data. MiXCR was run by TCRdb on the PCR reads, yielding one entry per CDR3 protein. The table includes 380,000 or so distinct CDR3 sequences, roughly 30% detected once. The sequenced sample was blood. Receptor source: a girl aged 10 to 17 with multiple sclerosis. CDR3s leave out the opening cysteine and the closing phenylalanine or tryptophan.

cdr3_aa v_call
ASSRRRTEDIQY TRBV5-1
ASSFGQGVSF TRBV7-9
ANSPGTETYEQY TRBV6-1
ASSMMGGEAF TRBV19
ASRDRASYEQY TRBV2
ASSGQGAVTYGYT TRBV7-8
ASSENPQGYGYT TRBV10-2
ASRGGGDTGGGTDTQY TRBV10-2
ASRPTGRHEQY TRBV27
ASSPGTFSYEQY TRBV3-1
ASSALTGGEQY TRBV9
ASSLEWTNEKLF TRBV7-9
ASSHLGGLVKNIQY TRBV4-1
ASTFGDTQY TRBV12-3/TRBV12-4
ASSLATGYEQY TRBV7-9
ASSGHRDNGDSEQF TRBV5-1
ASSHRTSGVSTDTQY TRBV7-9
ASSQVASRDTQY TRBV4-1
SARGRGDEQY TRBV20-1
ASSRGGGGGEQF TRBV3-1
SVLLESGSIYGYT TRBV29-1
AISEPGPNEQF TRBV10-3
ASSPLGQGASDTQY TRBV4-1
ASSQEATLAKNIQY TRBV4-1
ASSPGSGNEKLF TRBV18
ASSLESQGLAF TRBV7-6
SVQGQKINEKLF TRBV20-1
ASSRAGTYQETQY TRBV4-2
ASSDIAGNQPQH TRBV6-1
ASSQDNGGGQETQY TRBV4-2
ASSFAPGLASNEQF TRBV7-8
ASSWRSWDNEKLF TRBV6-8
ASSESVAHDNQPQH TRBV25-1
ATSRGGTAGENIQY TRBV15
SATGQESYEQY TRBV20-1
ASSFQGASPDTQY TRBV5-1
SARRALGGDSDEQF TRBV20-1
ASSFGGRGYEQY TRBV28
SVGRAFSEAQY TRBV20-1
ASSRRGYT TRBV28
ASSLRQGGEKLF TRBV12-3/TRBV12-4
ACSLGGLAGGSPYEQY TRBV12-3/TRBV12-4
SVGASGLTDTQY TRBV29-1
SARDPGVGSYEQY TRBV20-1
ASSPSTGAGAADTQY TRBV6-1
ASSLLARGGSEQY TRBV5-1
SATRQEGGPDRDYT TRBV20-1
ASRLIYEQY TRBV6-1
SVEDAGENYGYT TRBV29-1